This T cell receptor beta chain was sequenced during a study of control samples from healthy donors and cancer patients. CDR3 size: 15 residues. Germline lookup yields CDR1 LNHDA and CDR2 SQIVND (reference sequence). V lost 4 bases, J lost 7 bases, and 5 bases stayed unmatched. TCRdb's table, derived via immunoSEQ multiplex PCR, lists solely in-frame clones and lacks some. The table lists 110,000 or so clones, 89% of them singletons. The receptor comes from a man aged 45-65 years in good health. Sequenced sample: blood. The chain is built from TRBV19 and TRBJ1-6; 9 bases map to TRBD1. CDR3 sequence: CASSRGQGRNSPLHF. CDR3 DNA: TGTGCCAGTAGTAGGGGACAGGGAAGGAATTCACCCCTCCACTTT.